The present entry profiles one TCR beta chain with its context. Its antigen remains unknown. This sample is part of a study of long-term antiretroviral therapy in people with HIV. In the study overall: Collection of the earliest samples took place about a decade ahead of the 2015 immediate-ART recommendation.

General study results and limits: Blood collection from the mid-2000s to the late 2010s possibly occurred under older ART regimens. HIV repertoires covered narrower CDR3 length ranges than controls did. Dominating the repertoire at all time points were the clones that expanded before ART.

Investigators performed immunoSEQ version v3.0 at survey level. TCRdb keeps only in-frame clones here, not all; method: immunoSEQ multiplex PCR. Of 20,000 to 30,000 clones in the sample, 84% were seen once. The V gene lost 5 bases and the J gene lost 5 bases, with 21 bases spanning the gap. Germline V gene lookup returns CDR1 GTSNPN and CDR2 SVGIG (reference sequence). The CDR3 spans 16 residues. The sequenced sample was unsorted PBMCs, obtained 3 years after starting antiretroviral therapy. This clonotype was obtained from a man between 45 and 60 years old with HIV. The rearrangement links TRBV30 to TRBJ2-2; D call uncertain. DNA for the CDR3: TGTGCCTGGCGGCCCTGGGTAAACGCGGAGACCGGGGAGCTGTTTTTT. It specifies CAWRPWVNAETGELFF.